One and the same sample provided the 9 T cell receptor beta chains below, sequenced in a study of cytomegalovirus exposure and HLA in healthy donors. PCR amplification relied on 60 Vbeta primers (plus 13 Jbeta primers). Measured with immunoSEQ multiplex PCR; TCRdb has only the in-frame clones, and not every one. The sample has tens of thousands of clones, over 75% seen once. The sequenced material came from PBMCs. These receptors all come from a man in his fifties in good health and CMV-seronegative.

The V gene is TRBV11-2, the J gene TRBJ2-7; 11 bases align to TRBD2. Germline-derived CDR1 and CDR2 are SGHAT and FQNNGV. The CDR3 loop spans 16 amino acids. V lost 5 bases to trimming and J lost 0 bases; unmatched junction nucleotides: 6. CDR3 nucleotide sequence: TGTGCCAGCAGCAGAGGGACTAGCGGTTCCTCCTACGAGCAGTACTTC. It is translated as CASSRGTSGSSYEQYF.

The chain is built from TRBV29-1 and TRBJ2-5; the D gene is possibly TRBD1 (6 bases). Germline loops: CDR1 SQVTM, CDR2 ANQGSEA. V gave up 5 bases and J gave up 5 bases, with 18 bases separating them. This CDR3 comprises 14 residues. In nucleotides, the CDR3 is TGCAGCGTTTTTACAGGGAAGAACAGGGAGACCCAGTACTTC. Residues: CSVFTGKNRETQYF.

This clone has more than one count but fewer than ten. The CDR3 DNA sequence: TGTGCCAGCAGTCGAACCGCTAGCGGAAGCTCCTACGAGCAGTACTTC. This gives the protein CASSRTASGSSYEQYF. The V call is TRBV27, the J call TRBJ2-7; 7 positions match TRBD2. V gave up 5 bases and J gave up 0 bases; unmatched junction bases: 10. Germline CDR1 is MNHEY and CDR2 is SMNVEV (reference sequence). CDR3 length: 16 residues.

In DNA form, the CDR3 reads TGTGCCACCAGCAGCACAGGGACCACTGAAGCTTTCTTT. Its protein is CATSSTGTTEAFF. This chain connects TRBV15 to TRBJ1-1; TRBD1 is a possible D gene (6 bases). The CDR3 spans 13 residues. The V gene's germline CDR1 is LNHNV and CDR2 YYDKDF (reference sequence). The V end was cut by 3 bases, the J end by 4 bases, with 9 bases between.

J is TRBJ1-5 and V is TRBV28, with D possibly matching TRBD1 (5 bases). The CDR3 length is 15 residues. CDR1 is MDHEN and CDR2 is SYDVKM in the germline V gene. Trimming cost V 6 bases and J 0 bases, with 12 bases left between them. The chain's CDR3 is CASSSTQDSNQPQHF. CDR3 coding DNA: TGTGCCAGCAGCTCCACACAGGATAGCAATCAGCCCCAGCATTTT.

The CDR3 DNA follows: TGTGCCAGCAGCCAAGACGGGGCCGGGGAGCTGTTTTTT. Protein sequence: CASSQDGAGELFF. V and J are TRBV4-2 and TRBJ2-2; D is perhaps TRBD2 (5 bases). Germline-derived CDR1 and CDR2 are LGHNA and YNFKEQ. V lost 0 bases and J 6 bases, leaving 5 bases between the germline ends. This CDR3 has 13 residues.

The chain uses TRBV4-3 and TRBJ2-7, with TRBD2 as a possible D gene (7 bases). The CDR3 has 15 residues. V shed 8 bases and J shed 4 bases, with 21 bases lying between them. The germline V gene encodes CDR1 LGHNA and CDR2 YSLEER. The CDR3 reads CASSSGGGRSYEQYF. The CDR3 region has the DNA TGCGCCAGCTCTTCGGGGGGCGGGAGATCGTACGAGCAGTACTTC.

In its sample, this clone was seen once. J is TRBJ2-5 and V is TRBV27; D is perhaps TRBD1 (6 bases). The J call is in doubt because the DNA end fits TRBJ2-7 better. CDR1 is MNHEY, CDR2 SMNVEV, per germline (reference sequence). This CDR3 has 14 residues. CDR3 in DNA: TGTGCCAGCAGTTTACAGGGGATCAGCTACGAGCAGTACTTC. Translation gives CASSLQGISYEQYF.

This clone was observed a handful of times. The V call is TRBV30, the J call TRBJ2-3; 8 nucleotides line up with TRBD2. The V and J ends lost 0 bases and 0 bases, in that order; junction bases with no gene match: 5. The CDR3 runs to 16 residues. Germline CDR1 is GTSNPN and CDR2 is SVGIG (reference sequence). CDR3 protein: CAWSVSAGGSTDTQYF. The CDR3, as DNA: TGTGCCTGGAGTGTTTCGGCGGGGGGTAGCACAGATACGCAGTATTTT.